Each of the 26 T cell receptor beta chains below was sequenced from the same sample in a study of post-analysis software for immune sequencing data. The library was made from cDNA and included unique molecular identifiers. TCRdb called the PCR reads again in MiXCR, with one record for every CDR3 protein. This table has 650,000 to 850,000 distinct CDR3 sequences, 53% appearing once. These receptors lack a known antigen. General study points: In patients, TRBV5-6, TRBV5-1 and TRBV20-1 belonged to roughly five TRBV segments found more frequently than in controls.

The material sequenced was blood. All receptors derive from a girl between 10 and 17 years old with multiple sclerosis.

This clonotype was counted a few times. J is TRBJ2-7 and V is TRBV29-1, with a weak D call TRBD1 (6 bases). Germline CDR1 is SQVTM and CDR2 is ANQGSEA. CDR3 length: 15 amino acids. Trimming took off 7 bases at V and 6 bases at J, with 25 bases between the two ends. The CDR3 nucleotides are TGCAGCGCCTATACAGGGATTAATTCACTGGGCGAGCAGTACTTC. It is translated as CSAYTGINSLGEQYF.

This chain uses TRBV20-1 with TRBJ2-3; D perhaps matches TRBD2 (6 bases). Trimming took 3 bases from V and 10 from J, leaving 20 bases between them. Germline assignment: CDR1 DFQATT and CDR2 SNEGSKA (reference sequence). This CDR3 comprises 14 residues. The CDR3 protein is CSARRDESILAQYF. The CDR3 DNA reads TGCAGTGCTAGGCGGGACGAATCCATCCTTGCGCAGTATTTT.

The chain links TRBV6-5 to TRBJ2-3; D gene uncertain. The germline gives CDR1 MNHEY, CDR2 SVGAGI. There are 13 residues in the CDR3. V was trimmed by 2 bases and J by 6 bases, leaving 9 bases between them. CDR3: CASSYTPWDTQYF. DNA for the CDR3: TGTGCCAGCAGTTACACCCCCTGGGATACGCAGTATTTT.

The V and J genes are TRBV27 and TRBJ2-2; TRBD2 might be the D (6 bases). Germline values: CDR1 MNHEY, CDR2 SMNVEV (reference sequence). Trimming removed 11 bases from V and 0 bases from J, with 13 bases in between. The length of the CDR3 is 14 residues. In nucleotides, the CDR3 is TGTGCCTGCAAAGGAGGGGCGAACACCGGGGAGCTGTTTTTT. Its protein is CACKGGANTGELFF.

Remarks on this clonotype: Mismatch with germline at one junction end may stem from a read error. V is TRBV7-7 and J is TRBJ2-7; 7 bases are a match to TRBD2. CDR1 and CDR2 from the germline V gene are SSHAT and FNYEAQ (reference sequence). The CDR3 contains 14 residues. The CDR3 sequence: CASSFGVRGGEQYF. As DNA, the CDR3 is TGTGCTAGCAGCTTCGGGGTCCGCGGGGGCGAGCAGTACTTC. The variable domain in full, completed from reference TRBV7-7 and TRBJ2-7, reads GAGVSQSPRYKVTKRGQDVTLRCDPISSHATLYWYQQALGQGPEFLTYFNYEAQPDKSGLPSDRFSAERPEGSISTLTIQRTEQRDSAMYRCASSFGVRGGEQYFGPGTRLTVT.

The gene calls are TRBV12-5 and TRBJ1-2, with 8 positions matching TRBD1. The CDR3 is 13 amino acids. Germline V lookup: CDR1 LGHNT, CDR2 FRNRAP. V dropped 6 bases and J dropped 4; count of bases not matched to a gene: 4. The CDR3, as DNA: TGTGCTAGTGGAGCAGGGACAGGCTATGGCTACACCTTC. The encoded protein is CASGAGTGYGYTF.

The V gene is TRBV20-1, the J gene TRBJ2-7; no reliable D call. This CDR3 has 12 amino acids. Trimming shortened V by 4 bases and J by 2 bases, and 9 bases separated the two germline ends. The germline V gene encodes CDR1 DFQATT and CDR2 SNEGSKA (reference sequence). The CDR3 bases are TGCAGTGCTATGGACCAAACCTACGAGCAGTACTTC. Protein product: CSAMDQTYEQYF.

There are many counts of this clonotype. This sequence joins TRBV6-5 and TRBJ2-6; D not certain. Looked up from germline, CDR1 is MNHEY and CDR2 is SVGAGI. The CDR3 totals 12 residues. Trimming pared 7 bases from V and 1 base from J, leaving 2 bases between. The CDR3 DNA sequence: TGTGCCAGCACGTCTGGGGCCAACGTCCTGACTTTC. Amino acids: CASTSGANVLTF.

The V call is TRBV4-1, the J call TRBJ2-7; TRBD2 matches at 7 bases. Trimming took 0 bases from V and 6 from J; bases not matched to a gene: 8. Germline V gene sequence: CDR1 MGHRA, CDR2 YSYEKL. There are 15 residues in the CDR3. CDR3 loop: CASSQDGGTPFEQYF. The CDR3 DNA reads TGCGCCAGCAGCCAAGACGGGGGGACCCCCTTCGAGCAGTACTTC.

The rearrangement joins TRBV29-1 to TRBJ2-1, with 7 bases matching TRBD2. Germline V CDR1 and CDR2: SQVTM, ANQGSEA. V trimming: 2 bases; J trimming: 9 bases; junction bases outside the gene matches: 10. The CDR3 is 14 residues long. The CDR3 reads CSVELDPSGGEQFF. For the CDR3, the DNA is TGCAGCGTTGAACTAGATCCCTCGGGGGGTGAGCAGTTCTTC.

J is TRBJ2-1 and V is TRBV29-1; D gene ambiguous. V lost 6 bases to trimming and J lost 3 bases, with 15 bases between them. Germline V CDR1 and CDR2: SQVTM, ANQGSEA. The CDR3 is 14 amino acids. The CDR3 spells CSVPRQLDYNEQFF. For the CDR3, the DNA is TGCAGCGTCCCAAGGCAGTTGGACTACAATGAGCAGTTCTTC.

Only a few counts were recorded for this clonotype. The chain has TRBV20-1 and TRBJ2-3; D unresolved. Trimming removed 3 bases from V and 1 base from J, with 17 bases in between. Germline V lookup: CDR1 DFQATT, CDR2 SNEGSKA (reference sequence). The CDR3 length is 16 residues. CDR3 nucleotide sequence: TGCAGTGCTAGTTTCCCCCAAACTATGGGCACAGATACGCAGTATTTT. It codes for CSASFPQTMGTDTQYF.

The chain employs TRBV5-5 and TRBJ2-1, with D tentatively TRBD2 (6 bases). The CDR3 totals 19 residues. The ends were cut back, 2 bases at V and 5 bases at J, with 26 bases in the middle. Germline CDR1 SGHKS, CDR2 YYEKEE (reference sequence). This CDR3 reads CASSFGKGAGRGNHNEQFF. The CDR3 coding sequence is TGTGCCAGCAGCTTTGGGAAAGGGGCGGGACGGGGGAACCACAATGAGCAGTTCTTC.

This chain links TRBV29-1 with TRBJ1-1, with a tentative D call TRBD1 (5 bases). V lost 6 bases to trimming and J lost 1 base, with 9 bases between them. CDR3 length: 12 residues. Germline V gives CDR1 SQVTM, CDR2 ANQGSEA. CDR3 sequence reads: CSVRQRNTEAFF. The DNA of the CDR3 is TGCAGCGTCCGACAGAGGAACACTGAAGCTTTCTTT.

This clonotype has a handful of counts. The genes are TRBV7-8 and TRBJ2-5, with 8 bases that match TRBD1. Trimming cost V 4 bases and J 4 bases; bases outside gene matches: 8. CDR1 and CDR2 from the germline V gene are SGHVS and FQNEAQ. The CDR3 has 15 amino acids. As DNA, the CDR3 is TGTGCCAGCAGCTCAGGACAGGGTGGGCGAGAGACCCAGTACTTC. Translation: CASSSGQGGRETQYF.

Comments on this clonotype: The junction departs from the called germline gene at one end, perhaps through a read error. V gene TRBV5-4 combines with J gene TRBJ2-5; 9 bases map to TRBD2. Germline CDR1 reads SGHNT; CDR2 reads YYREEE (reference sequence). This CDR3 contains 13 residues. CDR3 loop: CGSASGIQETQYF. The CDR3, as DNA: TGTGGCAGCGCTAGCGGGATCCAAGAGACCCAGTACTTC.

The genes are TRBV20-1 and TRBJ2-5; the D is unclear. The better agreement between TRBJ2-7 and the DNA end casts doubt on the J call. The CDR3 runs 15 residues. CDR1 and CDR2 from the germline V gene are DFQATT and SNEGSKA (reference sequence). CDR3: CSARGLPPHPHEQYF. CDR3 sequence (DNA): TGCAGTGCTAGAGGGCTCCCTCCCCACCCCCACGAGCAGTACTTC.

The rearrangement uses TRBV9 and TRBJ1-2; TRBD1 matches 10 bases. J lost 6 bases, V lost 4 bases, and 9 bases had no gene match. Germline CDR1 and CDR2: SGDLS and YYNGEE. The CDR3 sequence is 15 residues long. CDR3 protein: CASSSRQGAKDGYTF. As DNA, the CDR3 is TGTGCCAGCAGCTCCAGACAGGGGGCTAAGGATGGCTACACCTTC.

This clonotype was picked up a small number of times. This chain connects TRBV6-1 to TRBJ2-7, with D possibly being TRBD1 or TRBD2 (6 bases each). CDR3 length: 14 residues. V lost 8 bases and J 3 bases, leaving 17 bases between the germline ends. Germline assignment: CDR1 MNHNS and CDR2 SASEGT. DNA of the CDR3: TGTGCCAGCCAGGGAGGACAGTGGCACTACGAGCAGTACTTC. Residues: CASQGGQWHYEQYF.

The CDR3 region has the DNA TGCAGTGCTAGAAAAGACAGGGTAGGAGGCTACACCTTC. Its protein product is CSARKDRVGGYTF. This rearrangement joins TRBV20-1 to TRBJ1-2; 7 bases map to TRBD1. Germline lookup yields CDR1 DFQATT and CDR2 SNEGSKA (reference sequence). With V trimmed by 2 bases and J by 8 bases, 8 bases remained unmatched. The CDR3 runs 13 residues.

The chain is built from TRBV6-1 and TRBJ2-6; D unclear. Germline CDR1 MNHNS, CDR2 SASEGT. The V end was cut by 2 bases, the J end by 1 base, with 6 bases between. The CDR3 runs to 15 residues. CDR3 DNA: TGTGCCAGCAGTGAATGGAGTTCTGGGGCCAACGTCCTGACTTTC. Encoded protein: CASSEWSSGANVLTF.

This clonotype was seen a few times. The chain joins TRBV10-3 to TRBJ2-7; D not resolved. The V end was cut by 3 bases, the J end by 5 bases, with 17 bases between. Germline-derived CDR1 and CDR2 are ENHRY and SYGVKD. The CDR3 runs to 15 residues. CDR3 sequence: CAISDRAAVAHEQYF. The DNA for the CDR3 is TGTGCCATCAGTGACCGGGCCGCGGTAGCCCACGAGCAGTACTTC.

This clonotype was picked up a small number of times. This sequence joins TRBV4-1 and TRBJ1-2; a possible D gene is TRBD1 (5 bases). Germline CDR1 and CDR2: MGHRA and YSYEKL. CDR3 length: 14 residues. V was trimmed by 0 bases and J by 6 bases, leaving 11 bases between them. CDR3 sequence (DNA): TGCGCCAGCAGCCAAGATTTGAGAGGGGATGGCTACACCTTC. Its protein is CASSQDLRGDGYTF.

V and J are TRBV12-5 and TRBJ2-1; D remains ambiguous. Trimming took 0 bases from V and 7 from J, leaving 7 bases between them. The CDR3 is made up of 13 amino acids. CDR1 is LGHNT and CDR2 is FRNRAP in the germline V gene. The CDR3 loop reads CASGLVIQNEQFF. CDR3 nucleotide sequence: TGTGCTAGTGGTTTGGTAATACAGAATGAGCAGTTCTTC. The full variable domain, in which reference TRBV12-5 and TRBJ2-1 provide the parts outside the CDR3, is DARVTQTPRHKVTEMGQEVTMRCQPILGHNTVFWYRQTMMQGLELLAYFRNRAPLDDSGMPKDRFSAEMPDATLATLKIQPSEPRDSAVYFCASGLVIQNEQFFGPGTRLTVL.

This clonotype occurred a few times. The CDR3 sequence is CASSLRAGRDYNEQFF. The CDR3 DNA is TGCGCCAGCAGCTTGCGGGCCGGAAGGGACTACAATGAGCAGTTCTTC. The chain employs TRBV5-1 and TRBJ2-1, with D unresolved. Germline CDR1 SGHRS, CDR2 YFSETQ. There are 16 residues in the CDR3. V dropped 1 base and J dropped 3 bases, with 14 bases sitting between them. Full variable domain (missing parts from reference TRBV5-1 and TRBJ2-1): KAGVTQTPRYLIKTRGQQVTLSCSPISGHRSVSWYQQTPGQGLQFLFEYFSETQRNKGNFPGRFSGRQFSNSRSEMNVSTLELGDSALYLCASSLRAGRDYNEQFFGPGTRLTVL.

As concerns this clonotype: Relative to the germline gene, one junction end is altered; a read error may explain this. The CDR3 loop is CVSGLVAGGPYNEQFF. The CDR3 bases are TGTGTTAGTGGTTTGGTAGCGGGAGGCCCCTACAATGAGCAGTTCTTC. V and J are TRBV12-5 and TRBJ2-1; 10 bases are a match to TRBD2. Germline CDR1 and CDR2: LGHNT and FRNRAP. This CDR3 comprises 16 residues.